This T cell receptor (beta chain) was documented in a study of blood T cell repertoires in COVID-19 (dated by TCRdb to 2018 to 2020). With respect to the entire study: Collaborator samples came from the United States, Italy and Spain and covered acute and convalescent phases of COVID-19. Nearly every sample came with metadata listing a de-identified subject ID, COVID-19 status, age in years and sex. The dataset comprised deeply sampled blood TCRbeta repertoires from subjects exposed to, actively infected with, or recovered from COVID-19. Samples came from the ongoing ImmuneRACE study (first 160 participants) plus 1,254 subjects from 6 global collaborators. The repertoires were released in a freely available public database intended as a resource for research on the immune response to SARS-CoV-2. The prospective study material was composed of cDNA or gDNA derived from T cells, B-cell-depleted T cells, or PBMCs. Where available, HLA class I and class II types were obtained from metadata supplied by the sample provider rather than from assay-based typing. What the research found in general, with its limitations: The amount of clinical and demographic metadata varied by source and participant and was provided uncurated.

With respect to this clone: Its antigen is not yet known. No quality values exist for individual bases; no much larger clone is one base distant.

TCRbeta CDR3 regions were amplified from genomic DNA by means of the immunoSEQ Assay, a bias-controlled multiplex PCR. The authors' pipeline ran thus. The number of nucleated cells in each sample was estimated by amplification of reference gene primers within the assay. To quantify the absolute abundance of each unique TCRbeta CDR3 rearrangement, sequence reads were collapsed and filtered. Productive Simpson clonality was computed per sample as the square root of Simpson's diversity index over productive rearrangements. TCRdb re-hosts the immuneACCESS table, in-frame sequences only. Its copies lack some clones; in the studies checked, an unresolved V gene accounts for under half of them, and the cause for the rest is not known. V and J calls and clone size follow that table, whereas D and trimming were derived from the DNA. The sample table holds hundreds of thousands of clones, of which roughly 87% were seen once. Together, the top ten hold 10% to 15% of the sample.

Per the germline V gene (reference sequence), GTSNPN is the CDR1 and SVGIG is the CDR2. The CDR3 measures 14 amino acids from cysteine to phenylalanine. Of all the DNA, just the CDR3 is kept, 42 bases in frame from base 1. Deletion took 7 bases off V and 2 bases off J, with a span of 17 bases between the germline ends. Samples from volunteer blood donors who had recovered from COVID-19 were contributed by a second Seattle source. The collaborating institutions used their own protocols to collect whole blood in K2EDTA tubes. For TCRbeta analysis, collaborator samples were shipped as frozen whole blood, as isolated PBMCs, or as DNA extracted from either sample type.

Input material: peripheral blood. The chain is made from TRBV30 and TRBJ2-5; a weak D assignment points to TRBD2 (6 bases agree). The receptor comes from a woman aged 18-35 years who had recovered from COVID-19. The CDR3: CALEGFETQETQYF. The bases read TGTGCCTTGGAGGGTTTTGAAACACAAGAGACCCAGTACTTC. Where the CDR3 stops, the reference TRBV30 and TRBJ2-5 genes take over; the full variable domain is SQTIHQWPATLVQPVGSPLSLECTVEGTSNPNLYWYRQAAGRGLQLLFYSVGIGQISSEVPQNLSASRPQDRQFILSSKKLLLSDSGFYLCALEGFETQETQYFGPGTRLLVL.